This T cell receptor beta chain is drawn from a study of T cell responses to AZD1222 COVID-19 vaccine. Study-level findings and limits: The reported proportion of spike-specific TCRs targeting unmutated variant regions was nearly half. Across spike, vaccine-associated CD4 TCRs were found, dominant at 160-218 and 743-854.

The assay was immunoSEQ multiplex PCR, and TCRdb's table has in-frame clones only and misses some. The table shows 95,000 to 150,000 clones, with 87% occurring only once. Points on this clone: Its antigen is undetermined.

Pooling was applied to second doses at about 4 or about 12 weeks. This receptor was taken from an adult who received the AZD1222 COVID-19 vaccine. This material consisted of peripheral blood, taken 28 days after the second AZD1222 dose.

The CDR3 DNA follows: TGTGCCAGCAGTCCCCGCGGGGGGGATTCACCCCTCCACTTT. Its protein is CASSPRGGDSPLHF. V and J are TRBV6-5 and TRBJ1-6, with D tentatively TRBD1 (5 bases). Per germline, CDR1 MNHEY and CDR2 SVGAGI. V dropped 5 bases and J dropped 8 bases, with 13 bases sitting between them. This CDR3 is 14 amino acids long.